These 20 T cell receptor beta chains came from one sample sequenced in a study of T cells in Graves' hyperthyroidism and ophthalmopathy. RNA transcripts were the template for amplifying TCR beta CDR3 regions. First-round RT-PCR targeting the TCR CDR3 was performed with the HTBI primer set. Each CDR3 protein is one row after TCRdb ran MiXCR on the multiplex PCR reads. The sample holds 250,000 to 400,000 distinct CDR3 sequences, roughly 13% seen once. The sequencing sample was made of blood. Every receptor here comes from a woman aged 40 to 55 with Graves' ophthalmopathy.

There are many counts of this clonotype. This chain joins TRBV7-2 and TRBJ2-2; 10 nucleotides match TRBD2. The CDR3 runs to 15 residues. V lost 3 bases and J lost 8; bases outside the gene matches: 6. Germline CDR1 and CDR2: SGHTA and FQGNSA. In DNA form, the CDR3 reads TGTGCCAGCAGCTTCAAAGCGGGGGGGCTAGGGGAGCTGTTTTTT. It specifies CASSFKAGGLGELFF.

V is TRBV20-1 and J is TRBJ2-1, with 14 bases matching TRBD2. The CDR3 is 15 amino acids. Germline trimming cut 5 bases from V and 4 bases from J; bases unmatched to any gene: 4. In germline, CDR1 is DFQATT, CDR2 SNEGSKA (reference sequence). CDR3 in DNA: TGCAGTGCTGGCCGACTAGCGGGGGGGTACAATGAGCAGTTCTTC. Translation: CSAGRLAGGYNEQFF.

This clonotype was detected many times. V and J are TRBV5-1 and TRBJ1-2, with D maybe TRBD1 (5 bases). Trimming removed 4 bases from V and 8 bases from J, with 15 bases in between. CDR1 SGHRS and CDR2 YFSETQ come from the germline V gene. This CDR3 contains 13 residues. The CDR3 coding sequence is TGCGCCAGCAGCGAGGACGCCCGGGGCGGCTACACCTTC. Protein product: CASSEDARGGYTF.

This clonotype was counted only a few times. The chain is built from TRBV20-1 and TRBJ1-2; D remains unclear. Looked up from germline, CDR1 is DFQATT and CDR2 is SNEGSKA (reference sequence). V lost 0 bases to trimming and J lost 4 bases, with 12 bases between them. The CDR3 totals 14 residues. This chain's CDR3 is CSARDAREFYGYTF. CDR3 coding DNA: TGCAGTGCTAGAGATGCCCGGGAGTTCTATGGCTACACCTTC.

This clonotype was counted ten times or more. This chain links TRBV6-1 with TRBJ2-7; D could derive from TRBD1 or TRBD2 (5 bases each). In germline, CDR1 is MNHNS, CDR2 SASEGT. V shed 4 bases and J shed 5 bases, with 21 bases lying between them. This CDR3 contains 16 residues. As DNA, the CDR3 is TGTGCCAGCAGTGCACCCGGGGCCGCAAAAGGCAACGAGCAGTACTTC. It codes for CASSAPGAAKGNEQYF.

This clonotype was seen repeatedly, ten times or more. V gene TRBV2 combines with J gene TRBJ2-1; 7 bases map to TRBD2. From germline, CDR1 is SNHLY and CDR2 FYNNEI. V shed 5 bases and J 7 bases; nucleotides not matched to a gene: 17. The length of the CDR3 is 17 residues. The CDR3 DNA reads as TGTGCCAGCAGTACTAGCGTTGCGGGAGCAAGGAGAAATGAGCAGTTCTTC. Translation gives CASSTSVAGARRNEQFF.

In its sample, this clonotype was seen a few times. This chain joins TRBV5-4 and TRBJ1-1; no definite D call. Between the trimmed V and J ends, which lost 4 bases and 1 base, there was a span of 14 bases. The CDR3 sequence is 15 residues long. Germline lookup yields CDR1 SGHNT and CDR2 YYREEE (reference sequence). The CDR3 region is CASSPRQTRNTEAFF. The DNA for the CDR3 is TGTGCCAGCAGCCCGAGACAAACCCGGAACACTGAAGCTTTCTTT.

The table lists this clonotype with a few counts. The V and J genes are TRBV7-8 and TRBJ2-1; 15 bases align to TRBD2. Trimming at V came to 4 bases and at J to 4 bases, leaving 2 bases not matched to a gene. The CDR3 loop spans 16 amino acids. The germline V gene encodes CDR1 SGHVS and CDR2 FQNEAQ. CDR3 DNA sequence: TGTGCCAGCAGCTACGGACTAGCGGGAGGGTACAATGAGCAGTTCTTC. Translated: CASSYGLAGGYNEQFF.

This clonotype was recorded at least ten times. The chain joins TRBV29-1 to TRBJ2-3; 7 bases map to TRBD2. The germline V gene has CDR1 SQVTM and CDR2 ANQGSEA. This CDR3 contains 15 residues. V was clipped by 1 base and J by 2 bases; unmatched bases: 6. The CDR3, as DNA: TGCAGCGTTGAAGTTGCTAGCGGCTACACAGATACGCAGTATTTT. Translation gives CSVEVASGYTDTQYF.

V is TRBV12-3 or TRBV12-4 and J is TRBJ2-7; TRBD2 is a possible D gene (6 bases). V shed 8 bases and J shed 5 bases, with 13 bases lying between them. This CDR3 has 12 amino acids. The DNA for the CDR3 is TGTGCCAGCTCACGCGGGAAGGACGAGCAGTACTTC. This codes for CASSRGKDEQYF.

J is TRBJ2-1 and V is TRBV5-5, with D perhaps matching TRBD1 (6 bases). The germline gives CDR1 SGHKS, CDR2 YYEKEE (reference sequence). This CDR3 spans 17 amino acids. The V and J ends lost 4 bases and 0 bases respectively, with 17 bases between them. The CDR3 region has the DNA TGTGCCAGCAGCACGACAGCAGGGGCCAGCTCCTACAATGAGCAGTTCTTC. Its translation: CASSTTAGASSYNEQFF.

The J gene is TRBJ2-7, the V gene TRBV7-9, with 8 nucleotides matching TRBD1. This CDR3 is built from 15 residues. Per the germline V gene, CDR1 is SEHNR and CDR2 is FQNEAQ (reference sequence). After removal of 3 bases from V and 5 bases from J, the junction contained 9 bases not matched to a gene. The CDR3 DNA sequence: TGTGCCAGCAGCTTGCCGGACAGGGCAAATCACGAGCAGTACTTC. Amino acids: CASSLPDRANHEQYF.

Many counts were recorded for this clonotype. This chain links TRBV20-1 with TRBJ2-7; 11 nucleotides line up with TRBD2. The V and J ends lost 0 bases and 1 base, in that order; junction bases with no gene match: 8. This CDR3 spans 17 amino acids. Germline CDR1 reads DFQATT; CDR2 reads SNEGSKA (reference sequence). CDR3 sequence (DNA): TGCAGTGCTAGAGATAGGGCTAGCGGGGGGCCATCCTACGAGCAGTACTTC. This gives the protein CSARDRASGGPSYEQYF.

This clonotype was seen many times. The chain links TRBV28 to TRBJ2-5; 11 nucleotides line up with TRBD2. Germline CDR1 MDHEN, CDR2 SYDVKM. The V and J ends lost 6 bases and 6 bases, in that order; junction bases with no gene match: 9. The CDR3 extends over 15 amino acids. CDR3 in amino acids: CASSRTSGSVQTQYF. Written as DNA, the CDR3 is TGTGCCAGCAGCCGTACTAGCGGGAGCGTGCAGACCCAGTACTTC.

This clonotype was observed many times. The chain carries TRBV11-2 and TRBJ2-3, with 10 positions matching TRBD2. CDR1 is SGHAT and CDR2 is FQNNGV in the germline V gene. Trimming at V came to 5 bases and at J to 5 bases, leaving 10 bases not matched to a gene. The CDR3 is made up of 16 amino acids. The CDR3 DNA reads as TGTGCCAGCAGCCCCCTCGGGACTAGCGCTGGAGATACGCAGTATTTT. It is translated as CASSPLGTSAGDTQYF.

CDR3 in amino acids: CASSGLAAKSYNEQFF. DNA of the CDR3: TGTGCCAGCAGCGGGCTAGCGGCTAAGTCCTACAATGAGCAGTTCTTC. The chain joins TRBV9 to TRBJ2-1; 7 nucleotides match TRBD2. This CDR3 has 16 amino acids. The ends lost 3 bases at V and 1 base at J; junction bases unmatched: 7. CDR1 SGDLS and CDR2 YYNGEE come from the germline V gene.

This clonotype came up a few times. The gene calls are TRBV14 and TRBJ1-2; possibly TRBD1 for D (5 bases). The CDR3 has 13 amino acids. Germline CDR1 and CDR2: SGHDN and FVKESK. V lost 1 base and J 3 bases, leaving 6 bases between the germline ends. The CDR3: CASSQGTHYGYTF. The CDR3 DNA reads as TGTGCCAGCAGCCAAGGGACACACTATGGCTACACCTTC.

This clonotype occurred once. The gene calls are TRBV7-2 and TRBJ2-5, with D perhaps matching TRBD2 (6 bases). The germline CDR1 and CDR2 sequences are SGHTA and FQGNSA. V was pared by 5 bases and J by 13 bases, with 20 bases between. The CDR3 sequence is 13 residues long. The CDR3: CASSLGEALELYF. The CDR3, as DNA: TGTGCCAGCAGCCTGGGGGAGGCCCTAGAATTGTACTTC.

V is TRBV5-6 and J is TRBJ2-7; TRBD1 agrees at 10 bases. The J segment lost 5 bases and the V segment lost 4 bases, leaving 9 bases of the junction unmatched. The CDR3 is made up of 15 amino acids. Germline values: CDR1 SGHDT, CDR2 YYEEEE. The CDR3 protein is CASSLWDRGYDEQYF. CDR3 DNA sequence: TGTGCCAGCAGCCTGTGGGACAGGGGATACGACGAGCAGTACTTC.

The chain combines TRBV11-2 with TRBJ1-2; D not resolved. The length of the CDR3 is 14 residues. The V end was cut by 0 bases, the J end by 2 bases, with 7 bases between. In germline, CDR1 is SGHAT, CDR2 FQNNGV. CDR3 DNA: TGTGCCAGCAGCTTAGATTTAGGGAACTATGGCTACACCTTC. Translated, it gives CASSLDLGNYGYTF. Looking up the rest from reference TRBV11-2 and TRBJ1-2 gives the full variable domain: EAGVAQSPRYKIIEKRQSVAFWCNPISGHATLYWYQQILGQGPKLLIQFQNNGVVDDSQLPKDRFSAERLKGVDSTLKIQPAKLEDSAVYLCASSLDLGNYGYTFGSGTRLTVV.